This TCR beta chain was sequenced for a study of shared clonotypes between healthy human individuals. The CDR3 totals 12 residues. CDR1 is LGHNT, CDR2 FRNRAP, per germline. Per the authors' pipeline: Filtering differed, since immunoSEQ gave only junction sequences and no quality scores. Clones were read by immunoSEQ multiplex PCR, and TCRdb kept only the in-frame ones, dropping some. V and J calls and clone size are copied from that table; D and trimming were computed from the DNA. The sample consists of about 360,000 clones, less than 75% of them appearing once. Worth noting for this clone: At one end the junction does not follow the germline gene, possibly because of a read error.

V usage is TRBV12-5 and J usage is TRBJ1-5; the D is unclear. This receptor was taken from a man aged 25-40 years in good health. Input material: memory CD4+ T cells sorted from blood. Subset specified: CD45RA-negative fraction. The CDR3 nucleotides read TGTGCTAGTAGGCAGGATAATCGGCCCCAGCATTTT. Protein: CASRQDNRPQHF.